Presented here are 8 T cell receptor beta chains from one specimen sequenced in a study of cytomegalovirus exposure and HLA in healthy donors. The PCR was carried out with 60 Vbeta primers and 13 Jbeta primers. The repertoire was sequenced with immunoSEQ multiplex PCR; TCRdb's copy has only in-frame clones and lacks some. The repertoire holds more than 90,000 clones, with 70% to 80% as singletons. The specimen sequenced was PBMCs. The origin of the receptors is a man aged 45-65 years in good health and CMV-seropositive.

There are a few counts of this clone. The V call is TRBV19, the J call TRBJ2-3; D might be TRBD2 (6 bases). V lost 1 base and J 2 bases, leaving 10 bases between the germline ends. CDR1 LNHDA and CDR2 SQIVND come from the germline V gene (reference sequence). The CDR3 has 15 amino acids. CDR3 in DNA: TGTGCCAGTAGTATAGGCGCGGGGCACACAGATACGCAGTATTTT. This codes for CASSIGAGHTDTQYF.

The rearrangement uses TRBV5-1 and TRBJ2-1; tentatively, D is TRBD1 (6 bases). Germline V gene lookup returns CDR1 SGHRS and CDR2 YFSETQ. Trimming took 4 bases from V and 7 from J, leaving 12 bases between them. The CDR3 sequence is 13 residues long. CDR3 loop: CASSRTVPNEQFF. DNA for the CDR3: TGCGCCAGCAGCCGGACAGTCCCGAATGAGCAGTTCTTC.

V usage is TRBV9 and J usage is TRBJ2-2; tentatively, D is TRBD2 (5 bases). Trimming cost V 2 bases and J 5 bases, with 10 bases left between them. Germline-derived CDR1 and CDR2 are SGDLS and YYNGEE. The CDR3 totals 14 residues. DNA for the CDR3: TGTGCCAGCAGCGTTGTAGGAGGAACCGGGGAGCTGTTTTTT. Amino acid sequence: CASSVVGGTGELFF.

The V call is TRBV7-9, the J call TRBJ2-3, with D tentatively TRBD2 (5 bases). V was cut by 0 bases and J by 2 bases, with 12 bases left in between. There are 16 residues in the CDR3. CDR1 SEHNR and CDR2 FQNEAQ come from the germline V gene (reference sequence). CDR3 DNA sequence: TGTGCCAGCAGCTTAGCGGCGGGCGTCTCCACAGATACGCAGTATTTT. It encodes CASSLAAGVSTDTQYF.

Here the CDR3 reads CASSRQGTDYGYTF. As DNA, the CDR3 is TGTGCCAGCAGTCGACAGGGGACGGACTATGGCTACACCTTC. This sequence joins TRBV6-5 and TRBJ1-2; 8 bases match TRBD1. The junction had 5 bases not matched to a gene; V was cut back by 5 bases and J by 3 bases. Germline lookup yields CDR1 MNHEY and CDR2 SVGAGI. The CDR3 length is 14 residues.

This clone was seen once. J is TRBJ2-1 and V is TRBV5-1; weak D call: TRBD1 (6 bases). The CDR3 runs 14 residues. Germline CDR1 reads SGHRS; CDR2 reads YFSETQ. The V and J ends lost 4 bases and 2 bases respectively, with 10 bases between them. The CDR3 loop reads CASSTGTTYNEQFF. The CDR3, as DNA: TGCGCCAGCAGCACAGGGACAACCTACAATGAGCAGTTCTTC.

For the CDR3, the DNA is TGTGCCAGCCGCCAGGGGGTTCGGGCCGGGGAGCTGTTTTTT. This gives the protein CASRQGVRAGELFF. The J gene is TRBJ2-2, the V gene TRBV19; 7 nucleotides agree with TRBD1. The junction had 10 bases not matched to a gene; V was cut back by 9 bases and J by 6 bases. Germline V CDR1 and CDR2: LNHDA, SQIVND (reference sequence). This CDR3 is built from 14 residues.

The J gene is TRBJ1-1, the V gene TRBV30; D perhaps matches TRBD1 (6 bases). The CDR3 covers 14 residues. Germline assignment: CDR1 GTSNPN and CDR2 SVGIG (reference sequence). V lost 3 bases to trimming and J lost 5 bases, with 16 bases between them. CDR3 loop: CAWRVHDRRTEAFF. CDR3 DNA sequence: TGTGCCTGGAGGGTACACGACAGGCGTACTGAAGCTTTCTTT.